Given below is one T cell receptor (beta chain) in context. Its antigen target is currently unknown. Nothing much larger sits one base from this clone, and base qualities are not available. RNA was extracted using the RNeasy kit, and roughly 0.5 to 1 microgram was reverse transcribed with random hexamers. TCR beta CDR3 regions were amplified with the immunoSEQ multiplex PCR assay covering 54 Vbeta and 13 Jbeta segments. PCR amplification bias was corrected by using a synthetic template baseline for primer optimization and computational correction. On the study's bioinformatics: Only productive sequences were kept, with reads annotated to V, D and J genes according to IMGT and analyzed in immunoSEQ Analyzer. Clonality was computed as one minus Shannon entropy normalized by log2 of the number of productive unique sequences. For each patient and control, public and private clones were evaluated among the 100 most prevalent clones. A clone was defined as Susac-specific if it was absent from the healthy and MS cohorts, from over a thousand published viral clones and from other ImmuneACCESS disease sequences. The public reads were reanalyzed by TCRdb: fastp trimming at Q25, MiXCR alignment, in-frame beta chains only. Rows with one shared CDR3 protein collapse into an entry with the most common genes and DNA. The V and J calls reflect TCRdb's pipeline rather than the authors' work. In this sample the table shows around 160,000 distinct CDR3 sequences, around 94% of which occur a single time. The ten largest make up about 0.13% of the sample.

Compared with germline, V lacks 3 bases and J lacks 1 base; bases without a gene match: 7. From the germline V gene, CDR1 is SGHVS and CDR2 is FQNEAQ. The CDR3, cysteine through phenylalanine, is 17 amino acids long. The retained sequence is limited to the CDR3, 51 bases, with the frame set at the first base. These data belong to a study of CD8 T cells in Susac syndrome (dated by TCRdb to the late 2010s). With respect to the entire study: Repertoire sequencing was used to test whether CD8+ T cell activation and differentiation in Susac syndrome was antigen driven.

Peripheral blood CD8+ and CD4+ T cells from healthy donors, Susac syndrome patients and multiple sclerosis patients were profiled using high-throughput TCR beta sequencing. The healthy donors served as controls matched for age and sex. Bulk CD8+ and CD4+ T cells were purified by magnetic negative isolation, whereas CD8+ TEMRA cells were enriched by FACS. Blood was collected in EDTA tubes and processed within 24 hours, with PBMCs isolated through density gradient centrifugation. PBMCs intended for TCR sequencing were frozen in liquid nitrogen and were later thawed in a 37 degrees C water bath. Purity of sorted or isolated CD4+, CD8+ and CD8+ TEMRA cells was at least 90%. General study outcomes and caveats: The TCR sequencing and HLA analysis was acknowledged to have included a relatively small number of individuals.

The TCR originated in a human donor in good health. The sequenced sample consisted of CD4+ T cells from PBMCs. The chain uses TRBV7-8 and TRBJ2-3; TRBD2 matches 10 bases in the middle. The CDR3 in this case is CASSLDSGGAGTDTQYF. At the DNA level, the sequence is TGTGCCAGCAGCTTGGACAGCGGGGGGGCGGGCACAGATACGCAGTATTTT.